The present entry profiles one TCR beta chain with its context. Its antigen is not identified. These data belong to a study of T-cell reconstitution after alpha-beta-depleted transplantation in children. The V gene lost 6 bases and the J gene lost 2 bases, with 16 bases spanning the gap. This CDR3 has 15 residues. CDR1 is ENHRY, CDR2 SYGVKD, per germline. Broader study findings: Expanded graft clones, several hundred of them, were reportedly the source of alpha-beta T cells about two months after transplant. For some patients, TCRbeta diversity was high at day 60 because of recipient T cells and thymic progenitors that survived. T-cell counts and diversity were attributed mostly to newly produced T cells one year after transplant.

As it was prepared, the TCRbeta library received unique molecular identifiers. Each CDR3 protein is one row after TCRdb ran MiXCR on the PCR reads. The sample includes around 960,000 distinct CDR3 sequences, about 26% of them seen just once. The genes are TRBV10-3 and TRBJ1-1; D not certain. The sequencing used PBMCs, mostly from graft donor cells, collected 360 days after TCRalphabeta/CD19-depleted stem cell transplant. The clonotype was recovered from a boy younger than two who had a stem cell transplant for SCID, so the T cells may come from the graft donor. CDR3 bases: TGTGCCATCAGCCCCCCGCCCGCAGCCAACACTGAAGCTTTCTTT. Protein sequence: CAISPPPAANTEAFF.